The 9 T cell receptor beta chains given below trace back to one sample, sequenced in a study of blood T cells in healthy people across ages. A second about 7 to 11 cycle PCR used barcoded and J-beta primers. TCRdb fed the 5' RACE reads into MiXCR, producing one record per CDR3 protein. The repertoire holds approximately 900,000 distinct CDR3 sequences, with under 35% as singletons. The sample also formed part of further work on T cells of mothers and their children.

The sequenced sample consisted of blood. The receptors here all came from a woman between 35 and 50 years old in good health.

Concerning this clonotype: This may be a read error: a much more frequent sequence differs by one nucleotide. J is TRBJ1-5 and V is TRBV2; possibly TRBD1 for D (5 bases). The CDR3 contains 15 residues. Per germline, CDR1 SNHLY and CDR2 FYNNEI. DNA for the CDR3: TGTGCCAGCAGTGAGGAAAGGGGCCTGGGTCAGCCCCGGCATTTT. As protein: CASSEERGLGQPRHF.

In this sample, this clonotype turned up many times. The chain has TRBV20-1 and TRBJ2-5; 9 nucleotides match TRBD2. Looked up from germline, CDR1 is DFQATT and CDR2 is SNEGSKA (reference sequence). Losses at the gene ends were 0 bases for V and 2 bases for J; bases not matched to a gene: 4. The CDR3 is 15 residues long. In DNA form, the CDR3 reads TGCAGTGCTAGAGATTTAGCGGGGGTACAAGAGACCCAGTACTTC. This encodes CSARDLAGVQETQYF.

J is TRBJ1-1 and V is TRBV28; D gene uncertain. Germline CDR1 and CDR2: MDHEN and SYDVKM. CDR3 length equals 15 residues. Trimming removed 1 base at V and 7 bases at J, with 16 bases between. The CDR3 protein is CASSLSVGLGDEAFF. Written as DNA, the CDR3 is TGTGCCAGCAGTTTATCCGTGGGTCTCGGGGATGAAGCTTTCTTT.

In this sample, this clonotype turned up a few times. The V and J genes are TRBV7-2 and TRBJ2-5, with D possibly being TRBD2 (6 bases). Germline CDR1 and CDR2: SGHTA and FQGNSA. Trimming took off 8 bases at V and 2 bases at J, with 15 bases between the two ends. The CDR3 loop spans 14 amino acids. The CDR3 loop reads CASSGTHGQETQYF. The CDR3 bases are TGTGCCAGCTCCGGGACTCACGGGCAAGAGACCCAGTACTTC.

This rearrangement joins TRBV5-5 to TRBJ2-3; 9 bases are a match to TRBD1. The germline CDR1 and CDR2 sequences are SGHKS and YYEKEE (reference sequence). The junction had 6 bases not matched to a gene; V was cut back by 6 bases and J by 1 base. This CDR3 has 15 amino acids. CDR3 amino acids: CASTPGQGGTDTQYF. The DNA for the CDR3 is TGTGCCAGCACCCCGGGACAGGGCGGCACAGATACGCAGTATTTT.

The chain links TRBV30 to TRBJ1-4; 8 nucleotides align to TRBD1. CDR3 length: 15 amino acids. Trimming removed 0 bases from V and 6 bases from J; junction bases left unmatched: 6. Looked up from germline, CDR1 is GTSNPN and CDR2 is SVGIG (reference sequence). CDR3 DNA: TGTGCCTGGAGTGTACAGGGGGGGATAGATGAAAAACTGTTTTTT. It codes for CAWSVQGGIDEKLFF.

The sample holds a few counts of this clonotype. This CDR3 is CASSENRNSPLHF. The CDR3 nucleotides read TGTGCCAGCTCAGAAAACAGGAATTCACCCCTCCACTTT. The V and J genes are TRBV18 and TRBJ1-6; D might be TRBD1 (5 bases). Per the germline V gene, CDR1 is KGHSH and CDR2 is LQKENI. This CDR3 comprises 13 residues. Trimming left V 5 bases short and J 7 bases short, with 9 bases between.

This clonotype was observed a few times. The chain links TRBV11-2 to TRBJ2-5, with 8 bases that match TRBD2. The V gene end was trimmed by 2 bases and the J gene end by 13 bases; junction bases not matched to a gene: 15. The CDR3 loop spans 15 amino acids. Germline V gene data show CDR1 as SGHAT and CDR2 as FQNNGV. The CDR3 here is CASSLLTATGGAPYF. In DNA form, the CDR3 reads TGTGCCAGCAGCTTACTAACGGCAACGGGGGGGGCGCCGTACTTC.

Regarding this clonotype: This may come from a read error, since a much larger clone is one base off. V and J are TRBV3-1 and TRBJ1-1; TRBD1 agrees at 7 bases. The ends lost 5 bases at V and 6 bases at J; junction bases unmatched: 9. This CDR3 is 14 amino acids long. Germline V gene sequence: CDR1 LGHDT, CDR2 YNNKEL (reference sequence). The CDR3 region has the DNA TGTGCCAGCAGCGCCCGGGACAGAAACTCTGAAGCTTTCTTT. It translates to CASSARDRNSEAFF.